This T cell receptor (beta chain) appears in the sequencing data of a study of blood T cell repertoires in COVID-19. This CDR3 comprises 14 residues. Germline CDR1 and CDR2: MNHEY and SMNVEV (reference sequence). Trimming took 3 bases from V and 0 from J, leaving 6 bases between them. In assigning cohorts, the study relied on participant-reported clinical history. Clones were sequenced by immunoSEQ multiplex PCR, and TCRdb holds only the in-frame ones, with some missing. This table has 300,000 to 450,000 clones, approximately 89% appearing once. The chain is built from TRBV27 and TRBJ1-5; no firm D call. The sequencing sample was made of PBMCs or T cells enriched from blood (not recorded which). The sequence was collected from a man in his thirties or forties who had recovered from COVID-19. CDR3 amino acids: CASSLRYSNQPQHF. As DNA, the CDR3 is TGTGCCAGCAGTTTGAGGTATAGCAATCAGCCCCAGCATTTT.